The 10 T cell receptor beta chains reported below all come from one sample, sequenced in a study of beta chain features in type 1 diabetes. No antigen has been identified for these receptors. Study-level findings and limits: Shorter TCRB CDR3s, moderately but significantly so, marked every one of the four CD4+ subsets in Type 1 diabetes patients.

Expressed TCRB transcripts were sequenced, since all the RNA that had been isolated was reverse transcribed. Assay: immunoSEQ multiplex PCR; the TCRdb copy retains only in-frame clones and omits some. The data contain fewer than 450,000 clones, less than 15% of them singletons. The sample taken for sequencing was naive CD4+ T cells from blood. All receptors derive from a woman between 18 and 30 years old with type 1 diabetes.

The chain uses TRBV2 and TRBJ1-2, with a possible D match to TRBD1 (5 bases). The CDR3 has 13 residues. From germline, CDR1 is SNHLY and CDR2 FYNNEI. V lost 8 bases and J lost 8, with 18 bases in between. CDR3 residues: CASFIWQGGGYTF. The CDR3 nucleotides read TGTGCCAGCTTTATATGGCAGGGAGGCGGCTACACCTTC.

The genes are TRBV13 and TRBJ1-2; the D gene is possibly TRBD1 (5 bases). V was cut by 4 bases and J by 0 bases, with 12 bases left in between. CDR3 length: 15 residues. Germline V lookup: CDR1 PRHDT, CDR2 FYEKMQ (reference sequence). CDR3 in DNA: TGTGCCAGCAGCTCCCGGGACTCCGCTAACTATGGCTACACCTTC. It translates to CASSSRDSANYGYTF.

This clone was found a few times. The rearrangement links TRBV9 to TRBJ2-3; a weak D match, TRBD1 (6 bases). The germline CDR1 and CDR2 sequences are SGDLS and YYNGEE. The ends were cut back, 2 bases at V and 5 bases at J, with 9 bases in the middle. There are 13 residues in the CDR3. DNA of the CDR3: TGTGCCAGCAGCGTCCAGGGGCAAGATACGCAGTATTTT. Its protein is CASSVQGQDTQYF.

This clone appeared a few times. The chain employs TRBV11-2 and TRBJ2-1; 8 bases agree with TRBD1. This CDR3 has 16 residues. CDR1 is SGHAT, CDR2 FQNNGV, per germline. J lost 6 bases, V lost 6 bases, and 13 bases had no gene match. The CDR3, as DNA: TGTGCCAGCAGAGCCGGCCGACAGGGGATCGGCAATGAGCAGTTCTTC. This sequence encodes CASRAGRQGIGNEQFF.

This clone has only a few counts. The chain uses TRBV7-2 and TRBJ2-5, with D possibly matching TRBD2 (6 bases). Per germline, CDR1 SGHTA and CDR2 FQGNSA. The CDR3 loop spans 15 amino acids. With 6 bases removed from V and 3 bases from J, the gap between germline ends came to 17 bases. For the CDR3, the DNA is TGTGCCAGCAGTCGACGGCCAGGAGGGGAAGAGACCCAGTACTTC. This codes for CASSRRPGGEETQYF.

The chain links TRBV7-3 to TRBJ1-1; tentative D call: TRBD1 (5 bases). Trimming removed 4 bases from V and 1 base from J, with 7 bases in between. The CDR3 consists of 13 residues. Germline values: CDR1 SGHTA, CDR2 FQGTGA. CDR3 nucleotides: TGTGCCAGCAGCTCCGGACAGAACACTGAAGCTTTCTTT. This translates into CASSSGQNTEAFF.

J is TRBJ2-1 and V is TRBV9, with D perhaps TRBD2 (7 bases). The CDR3 runs to 16 residues. V shed 3 bases and J shed 1 base, with 14 bases lying between them. Germline values: CDR1 SGDLS, CDR2 YYNGEE. CDR3 sequence (DNA): TGTGCCAGCAGCGCAGGGGAGGGCCTTTCCTACAATGAGCAGTTCTTC. This translates into CASSAGEGLSYNEQFF.

This rearrangement joins TRBV7-9 to TRBJ2-3; 7 bases fit TRBD1. The germline V gene encodes CDR1 SEHNR and CDR2 FQNEAQ (reference sequence). This CDR3 spans 17 amino acids. Losses at the gene ends were 3 bases for V and 1 base for J; bases not matched to a gene: 10. The CDR3 reads CASSFDRVLIGTDTQYF. CDR3 bases: TGTGCCAGCAGCTTTGACAGGGTCTTAATCGGCACAGATACGCAGTATTTT.

This clone has just a few counts. The CDR3 DNA follows: TGTGCCAGCAGTAAAGGGACTAGCGTGCGGAATGAGCAGTTCTTC. Residues: CASSKGTSVRNEQFF. The rearrangement links TRBV6-5 to TRBJ2-1; TRBD2 matches 10 bases. The ends lost 5 bases at V and 7 bases at J; junction bases unmatched: 8. There are 15 residues in the CDR3. From germline, CDR1 is MNHEY and CDR2 SVGAGI.

This clone showed up just a few times. V usage is TRBV4-3 and J usage is TRBJ2-5, with 12 positions matching TRBD1. Germline loops: CDR1 LGHNA, CDR2 YSLEER. This CDR3 is 17 amino acids long. Trimming removed 4 bases from V and 5 bases from J; junction bases left unmatched: 11. The CDR3 protein is CASSPRRGQGALETQYF. Here the CDR3 DNA reads TGCGCCAGCAGCCCCCGAAGGGGACAGGGGGCATTGGAGACCCAGTACTTC.